This passage covers 19 T cell receptor beta chains from one sample sequenced in a study of human T cells and chemical hapten exposure. Time point in this sample: patch test 1, 2 weeks after DPC sensitization. Treatment reported: therapeutic diphenylcyclopropenone sensitization with weekly scalp DPC. TCRdb fed the RACE reads into MiXCR, producing one record per CDR3 protein. This sample yields 150,000 to 200,000 distinct CDR3 sequences, of which 13% to 15% are seen a single time; 1.7% belongs to the top ten. Material: whole blood, obtained in connection with sensitization to the hapten diphenylcyclopropenone (DPC). These receptors were taken from a woman aged 25 to 39 with alopecia areata. Some clones in this sample may be carry-over from other donors' samples.

This clonotype was counted between two and nine times. The chain links TRBV20-1 to TRBJ1-5, with 10 nucleotides matching TRBD1. The ends lost 3 bases at V and 7 bases at J; junction bases unmatched: 9. The CDR3 runs 15 residues. Germline V lookup: CDR1 DFQATT, CDR2 SNEGSKA (reference sequence). The CDR3 sequence is CSARMGTGERQPQHF. CDR3 coding DNA: TGCAGTGCTAGGATGGGGACAGGGGAGCGGCAGCCCCAGCATTTT.

The chain employs TRBV9 and TRBJ2-2; a weak D match, TRBD2 (6 bases). Germline lookup yields CDR1 SGDLS and CDR2 YYNGEE. CDR3 length: 16 residues. Trimming left V 4 bases short and J 5 bases short, with 18 bases between. Written as DNA, the CDR3 is TGTGCCAGCAGCCCTCTCGGGCCCCGGGAGACCGGGGAGCTGTTTTTT. This gives the protein CASSPLGPRETGELFF.

Only a few counts were recorded for this clonotype. The rearrangement uses TRBV4-2 and TRBJ1-3; D is undetermined. V shed 6 bases and J shed 7 bases, with 10 bases lying between them. The CDR3 sequence is 12 residues long. CDR1 and CDR2 (germline): LGHNA, YNFKEQ. The CDR3, as DNA: TGTGCCAGCAGTCCAAGGCCTAACACCATATATTTT. Translation gives CASSPRPNTIYF.

This clonotype was recorded a few times. This chain uses TRBV4-1 with TRBJ2-1; no clear D. The CDR3 runs to 14 residues. Germline V gene data show CDR1 as MGHRA and CDR2 as YSYEKL. The V gene lost 4 bases and the J gene lost 6 bases, with 13 bases spanning the gap. The CDR3 DNA reads as TGCGCCAGCAGCCTCACGTCTGGTCCCAATGAGCAGTTCTTC. Encoded protein: CASSLTSGPNEQFF.

This clonotype was detected only a few times. This rearrangement joins TRBV5-1 to TRBJ2-7; no clear D. The CDR3 totals 13 residues. Trimming removed 5 bases from V and 6 bases from J, with 15 bases in between. Germline V gene sequence: CDR1 SGHRS, CDR2 YFSETQ. The CDR3 region has the DNA TGCGCCAGCAGACATGGGCCGGCCACCGAGCAGTACTTC. Its translation is CASRHGPATEQYF. Full variable domain (rest looked up from reference TRBV5-1 and TRBJ2-7): KAGVTQTPRYLIKTRGQQVTLSCSPISGHRSVSWYQQTPGQGLQFLFEYFSETQRNKGNFPGRFSGRQFSNSRSEMNVSTLELGDSALYLCASRHGPATEQYFGPGTRLTVT.

This sequence joins TRBV4-2 and TRBJ2-5, with TRBD1 identical over 8 bases. The junction had 12 bases not matched to a gene; V was cut back by 1 base and J by 2 bases. CDR1 and CDR2 (germline): LGHNA, YNFKEQ. The CDR3 has 18 amino acids. The CDR3 DNA reads TGTGCCAGCAGCCAAGGGTCCTTAGGACAGGGACTGCAAGAGACCCAGTACTTC. It translates to CASSQGSLGQGLQETQYF.

This clonotype was found many times. The chain uses TRBV3-1 and TRBJ1-2; D possibly corresponds to TRBD1 (6 bases). Germline CDR1 LGHDT, CDR2 YNNKEL (reference sequence). This CDR3 spans 12 amino acids. Trimming pared 2 bases from V and 7 bases from J, leaving 8 bases between. CDR3 loop: CASSQRGVGYTF. As DNA, the CDR3 is TGTGCCAGCAGCCAAAGGGGGGTTGGCTACACCTTC.

This clonotype was counted a few times. V gene TRBV6-2 or TRBV6-3 combines with J gene TRBJ1-5, with 10 bases that match TRBD1. The length of the CDR3 is 15 residues. CDR1 and CDR2 from the germline V gene are MNHEY and SVGEGT. The trim removed 5 bases at V and 9 bases at J, leaving 10 bases unmatched. This chain's CDR3 is CASSRPGTGDRPQHF. Written as DNA, the CDR3 is TGTGCCAGCAGTCGACCCGGGACAGGGGATCGGCCCCAGCATTTT.

The V call is TRBV10-1, the J call TRBJ2-3; TRBD1 matches 7 bases. The V gene's germline CDR1 is WNHNN and CDR2 SYGVQD (reference sequence). V dropped 6 bases and J dropped 2; count of bases not matched to a gene: 8. There are 15 residues in the CDR3. Here the CDR3 reads CASSDGQANTDTQYF. The CDR3 DNA reads as TGCGCCAGCAGCGATGGACAGGCGAACACAGATACGCAGTATTTT.

This clonotype was seen more than once but under ten times. This chain uses TRBV9 with TRBJ2-2; D possibly uses TRBD1 or TRBD2 (5 bases each). V lost 0 bases to trimming and J lost 3 bases, with 9 bases between them. This CDR3 region has 15 residues. Looked up from germline, CDR1 is SGDLS and CDR2 is YYNGEE. CDR3 amino acids: CASSVALGDTGELFF. The CDR3 nucleotides read TGTGCCAGCAGCGTAGCTTTGGGGGACACCGGGGAGCTGTTTTTT.

The V gene is TRBV28, the J gene TRBJ2-5; 7 bases are shared with TRBD2. Germline V gives CDR1 MDHEN, CDR2 SYDVKM. This CDR3 contains 15 residues. With 7 bases clipped from V and 5 bases from J, the junction kept 13 bases outside the gene matches. The CDR3 sequence: CASTTAGVTYETQYF. CDR3 DNA: TGTGCCAGCACCACCGCGGGGGTGACTTATGAGACCCAGTACTTC.

J is TRBJ1-2 and V is TRBV3-1; D uncertain. Germline CDR1 is LGHDT and CDR2 is YNNKEL (reference sequence). The ends were cut back, 4 bases at V and 7 bases at J, with 13 bases in the middle. This CDR3 spans 13 amino acids. This CDR3 reads CASSLREAVGYTF. DNA of the CDR3: TGTGCCAGCAGCCTAAGGGAGGCAGTTGGCTACACCTTC.

This clonotype was counted at least ten times. The CDR3 nucleotides are TGCGCCAGCAGTATGGGACGGATGAACACTGAAGCTTTCTTT. Residues: CASSMGRMNTEAFF. The chain recombines TRBV4-1 with TRBJ1-1, with TRBD1 as a possible D gene (5 bases). Germline lookup yields CDR1 MGHRA and CDR2 YSYEKL. The CDR3 is 14 amino acids. V was pared by 6 bases and J by 0 bases, with 11 bases between.

A single count supports this clonotype. CDR3: CASTTGGLPYNEQFF. CDR3 coding DNA: TGTGCCAGCACTACCGGAGGACTACCTTACAATGAGCAGTTCTTC. This chain uses TRBV2 with TRBJ2-1; D might be TRBD2 (6 bases). Per the germline V gene, CDR1 is SNHLY and CDR2 is FYNNEI. This CDR3 has 15 residues. V was trimmed by 7 bases and J by 4 bases, leaving 17 bases between them.

This clonotype was picked up one time. V is TRBV2 and J is TRBJ1-6; D is ambiguous. The CDR3 is made up of 14 amino acids. Germline CDR1 is SNHLY and CDR2 is FYNNEI. The germline V and J ends were trimmed by 1 base and 7 bases, with 8 bases remaining between them. CDR3: CASSEGKGNSPLHF. In DNA form, the CDR3 reads TGTGCCAGCAGTGAAGGCAAAGGGAATTCACCCCTCCACTTT.

This clonotype was picked up a small number of times. The CDR3 sequence: CASSLAGRQETQYF. DNA of the CDR3: TGTGCCAGCAGCTTAGCAGGGCGCCAAGAGACCCAGTACTTC. The chain links TRBV13 to TRBJ2-5, with a possible D match to TRBD1 (5 bases). Trimming took off 1 base at V and 1 base at J, with 7 bases between the two ends. CDR1 and CDR2 from the germline V gene are PRHDT and FYEKMQ (reference sequence). The CDR3 totals 14 residues.

In this sample, this clonotype turned up a few times. The V and J genes are TRBV5-1 and TRBJ2-7; D not certain. This CDR3 is built from 14 residues. Trimming removed 0 bases at V and 0 bases at J, with 7 bases between. Germline-derived CDR1 and CDR2 are SGHRS and YFSETQ. CDR3 in amino acids: CASSLAASSYEQYF. In DNA, the CDR3 is TGCGCCAGCAGCTTGGCCGCCAGCTCCTACGAGCAGTACTTC.

This clonotype was observed a few times. The chain uses TRBV6-2 or TRBV6-3 and TRBJ2-7; no firm D call. Germline CDR1 reads MNHEY; CDR2 reads SVGEGT. The V and J ends lost 2 bases and 2 bases respectively, with 10 bases between them. There are 14 residues in the CDR3. The CDR3 DNA is TGTGCCAGCAGTTACCGGGTAGAAGCCTACGAGCAGTACTTC. This encodes CASSYRVEAYEQYF.

The rearrangement uses TRBV28 and TRBJ1-1; the D gene is possibly TRBD1 (5 bases). The V gene lost 5 bases and the J gene lost 8 bases, with 24 bases spanning the gap. Looked up from germline, CDR1 is MDHEN and CDR2 is SYDVKM. The CDR3 runs to 16 residues. The CDR3 protein is CASSSIFGTVRNEAFF. For the CDR3, the DNA is TGTGCCAGCAGTAGTATCTTTGGGACTGTTAGGAACGAAGCTTTCTTT.